This is a list of T cell receptor beta chains from one sample in a study of blood T cell repertoires in COVID-19. Sequencing was performed with immunoSEQ multiplex PCR; in TCRdb, only in-frame clones are kept and a portion is missing. The table includes around 45,000 clones, 83% detected once. The sequencing sample was made of peripheral blood. These receptors were collected from an elderly man in a cohort sampled during active COVID-19. The CDR3 runs from the conserved cysteine through the conserved F or W. The D gene is left open where the match is weak. Clone sizes are given selectively: once, few, many, or a class where the clone is expanded.

15	TRBV27	NA	TRBJ1-1	TRBD1	TGTGCCAGCAGTTCTCGACAGGGCGCTTTTTCTGAAGCTTTCTTT	CASSSRQGAFSEAFF
15	TRBV4-1	NA	TRBJ2-7	NA	TGCGCCAGCAGCCAAGGTCATCCAGGAACCTACGAGCAGTACTTC	CASSQGHPGTYEQYF
15	TRBV2	NA	TRBJ1-6	TRBD1	TGTGCCAGCAGTGCGAACAACAGGGGGACGTCACCCCTCCACTTT	CASSANNRGTSPLHF
15	TRBV28	NA	TRBJ1-5	NA	TGTGCCAGCAGTTTCCTGGACCGTGTAGGAGGGGCCCAGCATTTT	CASSFLDRVGGAQHF
14	TRBV28	NA	TRBJ1-5	TRBD1	TGTGCCAGCAGTTTAGGGGGACAGGGGAAGCCCCAGCATTTT	CASSLGGQGKPQHF
15	TRBV4-1	NA	TRBJ1-1	NA	TGCGCCAGCAGCCAAGATCCAGGGAGGATCACTGAAGCTTTCTTT	CASSQDPGRITEAFF
18	TRBV5-4	few	TRBJ2-7	TRBD2	TGTGCCAGCAGCTTGGGTCTAGCGGGAGGGCCCTCGGGGTTCGAGCAGTACTTC	CASSLGLAGGPSGFEQYF
11	TRBV7-9	NA	TRBJ2-3	NA	TGTGCCAGCAAGGGGGCAGATACGCAGTATTTT	CASKGADTQYF
16	TRBV4-1	NA	TRBJ2-7	TRBD2	TGCGCCAGCAGCCAAGGGTGGCGGGAGGCCCCCTACGAGCAGTACTTC	CASSQGWREAPYEQYF
16	TRBV18	NA	TRBJ1-2	TRBD1	TGTGCCAGCTCACCCTACGATCGGGACAGGGGCGTTGGCTACACCTTC	CASSPYDRDRGVGYTF
15	TRBV4-1	medium-sized	TRBJ1-2	TRBD1	TGCGCCAGCAGCCAGCTAATGACAGGGGACCATGGCTACACCTTC	CASSQLMTGDHGYTF
13	TRBV2	NA	TRBJ1-2	NA	TGTGCCAGCCGCTTGACGGGTCTTGGTAGCTACACCTTC	CASRLTGLGSYTF
14	TRBV4-1	NA	TRBJ1-1	TRBD1	TGCGCCAGCAGCCAATTACAGGGGGCGAATGAAGCTTTCTTT	CASSQLQGANEAFF
11	TRBV11-2	NA	TRBJ2-3	NA	TGTGCCAGCAGCTTTCCCAATACGCAGTATTTT	CASSFPNTQYF
15	TRBV6-5	NA	TRBJ1-3	NA	TGTGCCAGCAGTCGCCGCCCGGAGAAAGGAAACACCATATATTTT	CASSRRPEKGNTIYF
14	TRBV7-9	NA	TRBJ1-4	TRBD1	TGTGCCAGCAGCTTACGACAGGGAAATGAAAAACTGTTTTTT	CASSLRQGNEKLFF
14	TRBV28	NA	TRBJ1-1	NA	TGTGCCAGCAGTTTACTAACAGGGAACACTGAAGCTTTCTTT	CASSLLTGNTEAFF
17	TRBV5-1	few	TRBJ2-2	TRBD1	TGCGCCAGCAGCGGGGGCCTTAGGACAGGGAACACCGGGGAGCTGTTTTTT	CASSGGLRTGNTGELFF
14	TRBV19	NA	TRBJ2-2	TRBD1	TGTGCCAGTAGGCCAGGGGGCGGGACCGGGGAGCTGTTTTTT	CASRPGGGTGELFF
15	TRBV13	NA	TRBJ2-1	NA	TGTGCCAGCAGCTTAAGGAGCCTCTCCTACAATGAGCAGTTCTTC	CASSLRSLSYNEQFF
14	TRBV27	once	TRBJ2-7	TRBD1	TGTGCCAGCAGTCTCGGACAGGGGGCTCACGAGCAGTACTTC	CASSLGQGAHEQYF
18	TRBV28	NA	TRBJ1-4	TRBD1	TGTGCCAGCAGCCCCCGGGACAGGGCTATTGCAACTAATGAAAAACTGTTTTTT	CASSPRDRAIATNEKLFF
13	TRBV6-5	NA	TRBJ2-3	NA	TGTGCCAGCAGTTTGGGGGCTGCAGATACGCAGTATTTT	CASSLGAADTQYF
13	TRBV10-2	once	TRBJ1-6	NA	TGCGCCAGCACCTATCGAGTCAATTCACCCCTCCACTTT	CASTYRVNSPLHF
17	TRBV7-9	NA	TRBJ2-1	TRBD2	TGTGCCAGCAGCTTGACTAGCGGGAGTGTTTCCTACAATGAGCAGTTCTTC	CASSLTSGSVSYNEQFF
14	TRBV7-8	NA	TRBJ2-5	TRBD2	TGTGCCAGCAGCTCCGTAGCGGGGGGCGAGACCCAGTACTTC	CASSSVAGGETQYF
14	TRBV2	NA	TRBJ1-1	NA	TGTGCCAGCAGTGCTGGACAGCTGAACACTGAAGCTTTCTTT	CASSAGQLNTEAFF
17	TRBV4-3	NA	TRBJ2-3	TRBD1	TGCGCCAGCAGCGCCTCCGGGACAGGGGATGCGACCGATACGCAGTATTTT	CASSASGTGDATDTQYF
17	TRBV28	once	TRBJ2-3	TRBD2	TGTGCCAGCAGTTCCGCCGGTCAGCGGGGGGCTGGGGATACGCAGTATTTT	CASSSAGQRGAGDTQYF
18	TRBV28	NA	TRBJ2-3	TRBD2	TGTGCCAGCAGTTTAGCCCCGACTAGCGACCCATCGACAGATACGCAGTATTTT	CASSLAPTSDPSTDTQYF
13	TRBV16	NA	TRBJ2-7	NA	TGTGCCAGCAGCCAATCGGAGGCCTACGAGCAGTACTTC	CASSQSEAYEQYF
18	TRBV6-2/TRBV6-3	NA	TRBJ2-3	NA	TGTGCCAGCAGCCACGGACTCTACTCCACTTCTAGCACAGATACGCAGTATTTT	CASSHGLYSTSSTDTQYF
14	TRBV13	once	TRBJ2-1	NA	TGTGCCAGCAGCTTATTGCAGGGACATACTGAGCAGTTCTTC	CASSLLQGHTEQFF
16	TRBV7-2	NA	TRBJ2-2	NA	TGTGCCAGCAGCTTGAAGGCAGGCAGGCTTCCCGGGGAGCTGTTTTTT	CASSLKAGRLPGELFF
17	TRBV24-1	NA	TRBJ2-2	TRBD2	TGTGCCACCAGTAACCCGGGTCTAGCGGGGAACACCGGGGAGCTGTTTTTT	CATSNPGLAGNTGELFF
16	TRBV11-2	NA	TRBJ1-1	TRBD1	TGTGCCAGCAGCTTAGATTCAGCGACAGGGGGAACTGAAGCTTTCTTT	CASSLDSATGGTEAFF
16	TRBV19	NA	TRBJ2-1	TRBD2	TGTGCCAGTAGGTCCGCTAGCGGGGGGTGGTACAATGAGCAGTTCTTC	CASRSASGGWYNEQFF
11	TRBV28	NA	TRBJ2-1	NA	TGTGCCATCCGCGGGATGTATGAGCAGTTCTTC	CAIRGMYEQFF
13	TRBV29-1	NA	TRBJ2-3	TRBD2	TGCAGCGTTCGGACTAGCGGGGGCCCCCGAGAGTATTTT	CSVRTSGGPREYF
13	TRBV6-6	few	TRBJ1-1	NA	TGTGCCAGCAGTACACGGGAGAACACTGAAGCTTTCTTT	CASSTRENTEAFF
14	TRBV29-1	NA	TRBJ2-4	NA	TGCAGCGTTGGTCAGGGGGGAGCCAAAAACATTCAGTACTTC	CSVGQGGAKNIQYF
15	TRBV28	once	TRBJ2-3	TRBD2	TGTGCCAGCAGTTCAACTAGCGGGGGCGGAGATACGCAGTATTTT	CASSSTSGGGDTQYF
14	TRBV5-1	NA	TRBJ2-1	NA	TGCGCCAGCAGCTTACCGACAGGTTACAATGAGCAGTTCTTC	CASSLPTGYNEQFF
15	TRBV28	NA	TRBJ1-4	NA	TGTGCCAGCAGTTCCATACTATCGACTAATGAAAAACTGTTTTTT	CASSSILSTNEKLFF
12	TRBV5-4	NA	TRBJ1-2	TRBD1	TGTGCCAGCACCAGGACAGGGCTCGGCTACACCTTC	CASTRTGLGYTF
14	TRBV7-8	NA	TRBJ1-5	NA	TGTGCCAGCAGCTTAGGACAGATCAATCAGCCCCAGCATTTT	CASSLGQINQPQHF
13	TRBV3-1/TRBV3-2	once	TRBJ2-5	NA	TGTGCCAGCAGCTCTCGGGGGGCGGAGACCCAGTACTTC	CASSSRGAETQYF
15	TRBV7-6	once	TRBJ2-5	TRBD2	TGTGCCAGCAGCTCTCGGACTAGCGGGGGGTGGGCCCAGTACTTC	CASSSRTSGGWAQYF
15	TRBV5-1	NA	TRBJ1-4	NA	TGCGCCAGCAGCTTGTTGCAGGCCACTAATGAAAAACTGTTTTTT	CASSLLQATNEKLFF
19	TRBV4-1	NA	TRBJ2-6	NA	TGCGCCAGCAGCCAAGTTCCCCCCAGGCGCCGATCTGGGGCCAACGTCCTGACTTTC	CASSQVPPRRRSGANVLTF
15	TRBV4-1	NA	TRBJ2-7	TRBD1	TGCGCCAGCAGCAATTCCGAGGGGGCCTCCTACGAGCAGTACTTC	CASSNSEGASYEQYF